This T cell receptor beta chain is from a study of T cell repertoires in cytomegalovirus infection. Looking at the study overall: Newly reported HLA-C-restricted and thoroughly characterized HLA-B-restricted CMV epitopes were employed. In public TCR beta signatures, there were indications of both CMV infection and matching HLA type. Findings and limits, study-wide: CMV-specific HLA-C-restricted TCR beta clonotypes dominated the ex vivo response. Public TCR beta family frequency separated CMV-and-HLA carriers, including in an independent cohort.

This clonotype was seen a handful of times. Its antigen is unknown. The ends lost 5 bases at V and 7 bases at J; junction bases unmatched: 10. In germline, CDR1 is SGHTA, CDR2 FQGTGA. The CDR3 sequence is 15 residues long. TCRdb independently ran MiXCR on the reads; one entry per CDR3 protein. The sample includes about 770,000 distinct CDR3 sequences, about 29% seen only once; the top ten take roughly 13%. The specimen was cultured CD8+ T cells from PBMCs, collected from culture after CMV antigen stimulation. The rearrangement links TRBV7-3 to TRBJ2-5; 10 nucleotides agree with TRBD2. This receptor was identified in a human donor in good health (CMV status not recorded). Some clones in this sample may be carry-over from other donors' samples. The CDR3 protein is CASSLSGGSKGTQYF. The CDR3 DNA follows: TGTGCCAGCAGCCTTAGCGGGGGGTCGAAAGGGACCCAGTACTTC.